Presented here are 21 T cell receptor beta chains from one specimen sequenced in a study of T-cell memory formation after mild COVID-19. One entry per CDR3 protein, called by TCRdb with MiXCR from the 5' RACE reads. The sample lists 150,000 to 200,000 distinct CDR3 sequences; 11% were seen once. Sequenced material: PBMCs or a T cell subset sorted from them (not recorded which). The receptors derive from a man aged 18 to 29 who had mild COVID-19 (a few samples of this study predate the infection). Cell type and time point are not known.

This sequence joins TRBV20-1 and TRBJ1-1; a possible D gene is TRBD1 (5 bases). Trimming removed 0 bases from V and 4 bases from J, with 12 bases in between. Germline V gene data show CDR1 as DFQATT and CDR2 as SNEGSKA (reference sequence). The CDR3 consists of 14 residues. Here the CDR3 DNA reads TGCAGTGCTAGAGATCGCCAGGGCCGCACTGAAGCTTTCTTT. Its translation: CSARDRQGRTEAFF.

The chain has TRBV7-2 and TRBJ1-6; the D is unclear. The CDR3 is made up of 16 amino acids. The germline gives CDR1 SGHTA, CDR2 FQGNSA. V was clipped by 2 bases and J by 8 bases, with 16 bases between them. The DNA of the CDR3 is TGTGCCAGCAGCTTATCGTTGTGGGCAGAAGATTCACCCCTCCACTTT. Its translation is CASSLSLWAEDSPLHF.

This clonotype appeared many times. The chain carries TRBV20-1 and TRBJ1-2; the D gene is possibly TRBD1 (6 bases). CDR1 DFQATT and CDR2 SNEGSKA come from the germline V gene (reference sequence). The CDR3 loop spans 12 amino acids. V dropped 2 bases and J dropped 7 bases, with 11 bases sitting between them. In DNA form, the CDR3 reads TGCAGTGCTAGAACGGGGGGCAGTGGCTACACCTTC. Protein sequence: CSARTGGSGYTF.

This sequence joins TRBV7-7 and TRBJ2-5; 8 bases are a match to TRBD2. The CDR3 spans 12 residues. Germline CDR1 and CDR2: SSHAT and FNYEAQ (reference sequence). The ends lost 11 bases at V and 5 bases at J; junction bases unmatched: 7. CDR3 protein: CAAGREGETQYF. The CDR3 nucleotides are TGTGCCGCTGGCCGGGAGGGGGAGACCCAGTACTTC.

This clonotype was observed at least ten times. This chain connects TRBV20-1 to TRBJ2-1; TRBD2 matches 11 bases. There are 14 residues in the CDR3. The V gene end was trimmed by 7 bases and the J gene end by 2 bases; junction bases not matched to a gene: 4. Per germline, CDR1 DFQATT and CDR2 SNEGSKA (reference sequence). The CDR3 sequence: CSVLSGGAYNEQFF. In DNA, the CDR3 is TGCAGTGTTCTTAGCGGGGGGGCCTACAATGAGCAGTTCTTC.

This clonotype has at least ten counts. The rearrangement joins TRBV12-3 or TRBV12-4 to TRBJ2-7, with 7 bases fitting TRBD2. Germline trimming cut 7 bases from V and 6 bases from J; bases unmatched to any gene: 12. This CDR3 region has 14 residues. The CDR3 loop reads CASTHGLGIREQYF. CDR3 coding DNA: TGTGCCAGCACCCACGGACTAGGGATACGCGAGCAGTACTTC.

This clonotype showed up just a few times. The chain links TRBV20-1 to TRBJ2-4; D assignment may be TRBD1 or TRBD2 (5 bases each). The length of the CDR3 is 14 residues. Germline V gene sequence: CDR1 DFQATT, CDR2 SNEGSKA (reference sequence). V shed 3 bases and J shed 7 bases, with 16 bases lying between them. CDR3 sequence reads: CSASHRGVKNIQYF. In DNA, the CDR3 is TGCAGTGCTAGTCACCGGGGCGTGAAGAACATTCAGTACTTC.

This clonotype was detected only a few times. The chain combines TRBV15 with TRBJ1-1; D gene unclear. V was cut by 0 bases and J by 8 bases, with 13 bases left in between. CDR3 length equals 14 residues. Germline V gives CDR1 LNHNV, CDR2 YYDKDF (reference sequence). The CDR3 DNA sequence: TGTGCCACCAGCAGAGATTGGGCAGGTATGGAAGCTTTCTTT. Its protein is CATSRDWAGMEAFF.

The rearrangement joins TRBV27 to TRBJ1-2; D ambiguous. CDR3 length equals 15 residues. Germline V CDR1 and CDR2: MNHEY, SMNVEV (reference sequence). V was cut by 3 bases and J by 4 bases, with 15 bases left in between. The CDR3 nucleotides are TGTGCCAGCAGTTTCTTTCCGATCTCAATCTATGGCTACACCTTC. Its translation is CASSFFPISIYGYTF.

This clonotype was detected many times. The chain joins TRBV7-2 to TRBJ1-1; D perhaps matches TRBD1 (5 bases). Germline CDR1 is SGHTA and CDR2 is FQGNSA. This CDR3 is 13 amino acids long. The ends were cut back, 4 bases at V and 6 bases at J, with 12 bases in the middle. CDR3 DNA: TGTGCCAGCAGCTCCCAGGGTGGCTCTGAAGCTTTCTTT. Its protein product is CASSSQGGSEAFF.

The rearrangement uses TRBV30 and TRBJ1-5, with 7 bases fitting TRBD1. V gave up 1 base and J gave up 7 bases; unmatched junction bases: 4. Germline V CDR1 and CDR2: GTSNPN, SVGIG (reference sequence). CDR3 length: 13 residues. CDR3 DNA: TGTGCCTGGAGTGGGCAGGGGGAACAGCCCCAGCATTTT. This translates into CAWSGQGEQPQHF.

This clonotype was detected only a few times. The J gene is TRBJ2-2, the V gene TRBV6-5, with D hard to call. V lost 4 bases and J 7 bases, leaving 10 bases between the germline ends. The CDR3 is 13 amino acids. Germline CDR1 and CDR2: MNHEY and SVGAGI. CDR3 amino acids: CASSSDRGGELFF. The CDR3 DNA sequence: TGTGCCAGCAGTTCCGACCGAGGCGGGGAGCTGTTTTTT.

This chain links TRBV4-2 with TRBJ2-5; D is possibly TRBD2 (7 bases). Trimming left V 1 base short and J 5 bases short, with 20 bases between. This CDR3 is built from 17 residues. The germline CDR1 and CDR2 sequences are LGHNA and YNFKEQ. The CDR3 region is CASSQARGFAGAETQYF. The CDR3, as DNA: TGTGCCAGCAGCCAAGCACGGGGCTTCGCGGGGGCTGAGACCCAGTACTTC.

This clonotype was found many times. This chain connects TRBV5-1 to TRBJ2-3, with D possibly being TRBD1 (5 bases). The CDR3 consists of 16 residues. V dropped 3 bases and J dropped 0 bases, with 14 bases sitting between them. Germline V gene data show CDR1 as SGHRS and CDR2 as YFSETQ. CDR3 sequence: CASSSLVGQSTDTQYF. DNA for the CDR3: TGCGCCAGCAGCTCCCTCGTGGGGCAAAGCACAGATACGCAGTATTTT. Together with reference TRBV5-1 and TRBJ2-3, the CDR3 gives the full variable domain: KAGVTQTPRYLIKTRGQQVTLSCSPISGHRSVSWYQQTPGQGLQFLFEYFSETQRNKGNFPGRFSGRQFSNSRSEMNVSTLELGDSALYLCASSSLVGQSTDTQYFGPGTRLTVL.

V gene TRBV6-1 combines with J gene TRBJ2-1; 10 nucleotides line up with TRBD2. This CDR3 contains 13 residues. From germline, CDR1 is MNHNS and CDR2 SASEGT. V trimming: 7 bases; J trimming: 10 bases; junction bases outside the gene matches: 7. CDR3 nucleotides: TGTGCCAGCACGAGCGGGGGGGCGCAGGAGCAGTTCTTC. It yields the protein CASTSGGAQEQFF.

This clonotype was seen repeatedly, ten times or more. The J gene is TRBJ2-3, the V gene TRBV5-1, with no clear D. CDR1 is SGHRS and CDR2 is YFSETQ in the germline V gene. This CDR3 region has 15 residues. Trimming stripped 3 bases from V and 0 bases from J, with 11 bases between. This CDR3 reads CASSSTFGSTDTQYF. For the CDR3, the DNA is TGCGCCAGCAGCTCCACCTTCGGGAGCACAGATACGCAGTATTTT.

This rearrangement joins TRBV6-5 to TRBJ1-5; 8 bases match TRBD1. V gave up 6 bases and J gave up 4 bases; unmatched junction bases: 5. This CDR3 spans 14 amino acids. CDR1 is MNHEY, CDR2 SVGAGI, per germline. Written as DNA, the CDR3 is TGTGCCAGCAGGCCTACAGGGGGGAATCAGCCCCAGCATTTT. Protein: CASRPTGGNQPQHF.

This clonotype was observed a handful of times. The V gene is TRBV10-3, the J gene TRBJ2-5, with TRBD1 matching over 11 bases. With 4 bases clipped from V and 6 bases from J, the junction kept 7 bases outside the gene matches. Germline assignment: CDR1 ENHRY and CDR2 SYGVKD. This CDR3 is 15 amino acids long. CDR3 in DNA: TGTGCCATCAGTGCCGGGGACAGGGGGTGGCAGACCCAGTACTTC. Residues: CAISAGDRGWQTQYF.

This clonotype appeared many times. The J gene is TRBJ2-3, the V gene TRBV5-6; D tentatively reads TRBD1 or TRBD2 (5 bases each). The germline V gene has CDR1 SGHDT and CDR2 YYEEEE. Trimming took off 3 bases at V and 6 bases at J, with 20 bases between the two ends. The CDR3 has 16 residues. The CDR3 bases are TGTGCCAGCAGCTGGGTCCGGGACCCGGCACAGGATACGCAGTATTTT. It yields the protein CASSWVRDPAQDTQYF.

The rearrangement joins TRBV4-1 to TRBJ1-1, with 9 bases fitting TRBD1. The CDR3 runs 16 residues. V was pared by 0 bases and J by 6 bases, with 8 bases of the junction left unmatched. From germline, CDR1 is MGHRA and CDR2 YSYEKL. Written as DNA, the CDR3 is TGCGCCAGCAGCCAAGATCCAGGACAGGGGAGCGCTGAAGCTTTCTTT. This sequence encodes CASSQDPGQGSAEAFF.

The table lists this clonotype with many counts. This chain uses TRBV28 with TRBJ2-7, with a tentative D call TRBD1 (5 bases). Germline assignment: CDR1 MDHEN and CDR2 SYDVKM. Trimming took 3 bases from V and 3 from J, leaving 9 bases between them. This CDR3 region has 13 residues. The CDR3 sequence is CASSLTERYEQYF. For the CDR3, the DNA is TGTGCCAGCAGTTTGACAGAGCGCTACGAGCAGTACTTC.